This TCR beta chain was recorded in a study of cytomegalovirus exposure and HLA in healthy donors. CDR3 length: 16 residues. The germline V and J ends were trimmed by 1 base and 7 bases, with 16 bases remaining between them. Germline-derived CDR1 and CDR2 are SGHTA and FQGNSA. This clone was found a few times. Its antigen is unidentified. This PCR relied on a set of 60 Vbeta primers and 13 Jbeta primers. Only in-frame clones appear in the TCRdb table, and some are missing; sequencing was by immunoSEQ multiplex PCR. The sample shows over 100,000 clones, 70% to 80% of them seen only once. General study findings and limits: A prior analysis recorded that most TCR beta V segments were productive about 87% or about 30% of the time.

The TCR was taken from a female donor in good health and CMV-seronegative. Sequencing was done on a sample of PBMCs. The genes are TRBV7-2 and TRBJ1-4; D gene ambiguous. The DNA for the CDR3 is TGTGCCAGCAGCTTAGGGATGTGGACTGGAGGTGAAAAACTGTTTTTT. Translated: CASSLGMWTGGEKLFF.